This entry lists 20 T cell receptor beta chains sequenced from one sample in a study of a mutant IDH1 vaccine in newly diagnosed glioma. The protocol was immunoSEQ multiplex PCR, while the TCRdb copy is restricted to in-frame clones and leaves out a portion. The sample lists 52,000 or so clones; around 82% were seen once. Time point described: week 5, during vaccination. A 20-mer mutant IDH1 peptide at 300 ug was injected subcutaneously with topical imiquimod. No cognate antigen is known for these TCRs. This specimen consisted of PBMCs, obtained from a glioma patient whose treatment included an IDH1 peptide vaccine. These receptors originate from a woman aged 18-35 years with glioma. Some clones in this sample may be carry-over from other donors' samples.

A few counts support this clone. This chain joins TRBV27 and TRBJ1-5; tentatively, D is TRBD1 (6 bases). Germline lookup yields CDR1 MNHEY and CDR2 SMNVEV (reference sequence). V dropped 7 bases and J dropped 0 bases, with 13 bases sitting between them. The CDR3 is 15 amino acids. The CDR3 coding sequence is TGTGCCAGCATTGACCCGACAGGTAGCAATCAGCCCCAGCATTTT. Translated: CASIDPTGSNQPQHF.

The V call is TRBV19, the J call TRBJ2-5; 9 bases map to TRBD1. The J call is doubtful: the DNA matches TRBJ2-7 better. The V gene's germline CDR1 is LNHDA and CDR2 SQIVND (reference sequence). This CDR3 is built from 15 residues. In DNA form, the CDR3 reads TGTGCCAGTAGTGCCACAGGGGGCCAACCCTACGAGCAGTACTTC. Translation: CASSATGGQPYEQYF.

This rearrangement joins TRBV5-1 to TRBJ2-1, with D perhaps given as TRBD1 or TRBD2 (6 bases each). The CDR3 is 15 amino acids. Trimming removed 0 bases at V and 5 bases at J, with 12 bases between. CDR1 SGHRS and CDR2 YFSETQ come from the germline V gene. CDR3 residues: CASSLAGASDNEQFF. The CDR3 DNA reads TGCGCCAGCAGCTTGGCGGGGGCATCCGACAATGAGCAGTTCTTC.

The chain employs TRBV6-1 and TRBJ1-2; 7 nucleotides match TRBD1. This CDR3 comprises 13 residues. Germline V CDR1 and CDR2: MNHNS, SASEGT. V shed 7 bases, J shed 2 bases, and the junction held 4 bases outside the gene matches. CDR3 sequence: CASTETGNYGYTF. The CDR3 DNA sequence: TGTGCCAGCACTGAGACAGGGAACTATGGCTACACCTTC.

The V and J genes are TRBV5-6 and TRBJ1-3, with unresolved D. This CDR3 comprises 15 residues. Germline V gene sequence: CDR1 SGHDT, CDR2 YYEEEE. Trimming took off 5 bases at V and 4 bases at J, with 16 bases between the two ends. In DNA form, the CDR3 reads TGTGCCAGCAGTCCCAGGAACCCCCTGGGAAACACCATATATTTT. Protein sequence: CASSPRNPLGNTIYF.

The table lists this clone with a few counts. The V gene is TRBV11-2, the J gene TRBJ1-4, with unresolved D. V gave up 4 bases and J gave up 8 bases, with 14 bases separating them. CDR3 length: 14 residues. Germline CDR1 SGHAT, CDR2 FQNNGV. The CDR3 DNA sequence: TGTGCCAGCAGCTCCGAGGGCGCCGTGGAAAAACTGTTTTTT. It yields the protein CASSSEGAVEKLFF.

The chain links TRBV5-4 to TRBJ2-7; the match to TRBD2 covers 13 bases. Trimming cost V 0 bases and J 7 bases; bases outside gene matches: 4. Germline CDR1 is SGHNT and CDR2 is YYREEE (reference sequence). CDR3 length: 15 residues. This CDR3 is CASSLVTSGRKEQYF. CDR3 nucleotide sequence: TGTGCCAGCAGCTTGGTGACTAGCGGGAGGAAGGAGCAGTACTTC.

This chain connects TRBV6-5 to TRBJ2-3; no firm D call. Germline CDR1 and CDR2: MNHEY and SVGAGI. The V end lost 6 bases, the J end lost 5 bases, and 12 bases lay between the germline ends. This CDR3 has 13 amino acids. CDR3 sequence (DNA): TGTGCCAGCAGCCTCCAACTTGGAGATACGCAGTATTTT. Residues: CASSLQLGDTQYF.

The chain links TRBV5-4 to TRBJ1-1; D gene uncertain. The CDR3 loop spans 13 amino acids. Trimming took off 0 bases at V and 6 bases at J, with 9 bases between the two ends. The germline V gene encodes CDR1 SGHNT and CDR2 YYREEE (reference sequence). The DNA for the CDR3 is TGTGCCAGCAGCTTGGATCTGGGAGCTGAAGCTTTCTTT. Translating gives CASSLDLGAEAFF.

This clone came up a few times. This chain joins TRBV30 and TRBJ1-1; D gene unclear. Germline loops: CDR1 GTSNPN, CDR2 SVGIG (reference sequence). V lost 4 bases and J lost 10, with 19 bases in between. The CDR3 is made up of 13 amino acids. CDR3 residues: CAWTPSGSGGAFF. The CDR3 DNA follows: TGTGCCTGGACGCCGTCCGGAAGCGGCGGAGCTTTCTTT.

V and J are TRBV9 and TRBJ2-3; D gene unclear. Germline assignment: CDR1 SGDLS and CDR2 YYNGEE. V lost 6 bases, J lost 0 bases, and 11 bases lay in between. This CDR3 is 14 amino acids long. Here the CDR3 DNA reads TGTGCCAGCACCCTAGGCGGAAGCACAGATACGCAGTATTTT. It encodes CASTLGGSTDTQYF.

The CDR3, as DNA: TGTGCCAGTAGTATCACCCCTGACTGGTCCAGGGAGCTGTTTTTT. It yields the protein CASSITPDWSRELFF. J is TRBJ2-2 and V is TRBV19; D remains unclear. CDR3 length equals 15 residues. Trimming removed 3 bases from V and 9 bases from J, with 17 bases in between. Germline assignment: CDR1 LNHDA and CDR2 SQIVND (reference sequence).

J is TRBJ2-7 and V is TRBV7-2, with TRBD2 matching 7 bases. The CDR3 runs 14 residues. Germline V lookup: CDR1 SGHTA, CDR2 FQGNSA. Trimming at V came to 2 bases and at J to 7 bases, leaving 8 bases not matched to a gene. CDR3 region: CASSLTVGAGEQYF. The CDR3 DNA reads as TGTGCCAGCAGCTTAACGGTGGGAGCGGGGGAGCAGTACTTC.

The J gene is TRBJ2-2, the V gene TRBV11-2; 8 positions agree with TRBD1. The germline V gene has CDR1 SGHAT and CDR2 FQNNGV. The ends lost 5 bases at V and 5 bases at J; junction bases unmatched: 7. The CDR3 covers 15 residues. The CDR3 DNA sequence: TGTGCCAGCAGCCCTAACAGGGGGTTAACCGGGGAGCTGTTTTTT. This encodes CASSPNRGLTGELFF.

The genes are TRBV19 and TRBJ1-6; D is perhaps TRBD1 (5 bases). Looked up from germline, CDR1 is LNHDA and CDR2 is SQIVND (reference sequence). V was trimmed by 0 bases and J by 7 bases, leaving 13 bases between them. CDR3 length: 16 residues. Written as DNA, the CDR3 is TGTGCCAGTAGTATAGAACGGGGGAGAGCCAATTCACCCCTCCACTTT. It encodes CASSIERGRANSPLHF.

The gene calls are TRBV5-1 and TRBJ2-1; D unclear. Germline CDR1 SGHRS, CDR2 YFSETQ. The V end lost 2 bases, the J end lost 9 bases, and 12 bases lay between the germline ends. CDR3 size: 13 residues. In nucleotides, the CDR3 is TGCGCCAGCAGCTTTGGCTCATTCAGTGAGCAGTTCTTC. Its protein is CASSFGSFSEQFF.

The chain joins TRBV5-6 to TRBJ2-6; D is unclear. V lost 4 bases and J 2 bases, leaving 4 bases between the germline ends. This CDR3 has 13 residues. Germline values: CDR1 SGHDT, CDR2 YYEEEE. The CDR3 DNA sequence: TGTGCCAGCAGCCAGACTGGGGCCAACGTCCTGACTTTC. This translates into CASSQTGANVLTF.

This chain uses TRBV27 with TRBJ1-5, with TRBD1 matching over 9 bases. Per germline, CDR1 MNHEY and CDR2 SMNVEV (reference sequence). The V gene end was trimmed by 4 bases and the J gene end by 9 bases; junction bases not matched to a gene: 16. This CDR3 has 17 residues. The CDR3 spells CASSSWLTSGQGTPQHF. The CDR3 region has the DNA TGTGCCAGCAGTTCCTGGTTGACTTCGGGACAGGGTACGCCCCAGCATTTT.

The chain is built from TRBV25-1 and TRBJ1-4, with D perhaps TRBD1 (6 bases). Germline V CDR1 and CDR2: MGHDK, SYGVNS. There are 16 residues in the CDR3. V dropped 4 bases and J dropped 6 bases, with 18 bases sitting between them. CDR3 amino acids: CASSGSAGGRDEKLFF. The DNA of the CDR3 is TGTGCCAGCAGTGGATCAGCCGGGGGGCGGGATGAAAAACTGTTTTTT.

This chain connects TRBV7-8 to TRBJ1-2, with D perhaps TRBD1 (6 bases). CDR3 length equals 14 residues. The V end lost 0 bases, the J end lost 8 bases, and 13 bases lay between the germline ends. Germline V lookup: CDR1 SGHVS, CDR2 FQNEAQ. The CDR3 here is CASSLAEGGRGYTF. DNA of the CDR3: TGTGCCAGCAGCTTAGCGGAGGGGGGGAGGGGCTACACCTTC.